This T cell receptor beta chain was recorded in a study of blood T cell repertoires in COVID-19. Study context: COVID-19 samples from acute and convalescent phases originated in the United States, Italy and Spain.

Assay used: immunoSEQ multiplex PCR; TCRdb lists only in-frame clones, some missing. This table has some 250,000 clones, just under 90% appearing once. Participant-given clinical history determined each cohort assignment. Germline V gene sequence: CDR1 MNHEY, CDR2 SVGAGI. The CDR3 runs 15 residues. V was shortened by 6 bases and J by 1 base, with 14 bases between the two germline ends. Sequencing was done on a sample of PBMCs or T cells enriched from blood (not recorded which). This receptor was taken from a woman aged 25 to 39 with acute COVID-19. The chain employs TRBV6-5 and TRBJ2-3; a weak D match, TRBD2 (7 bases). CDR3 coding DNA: TGTGCCAGCAGCCAAGGGGGGGGACGCACAGATACGCAGTATTTT. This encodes CASSQGGGRTDTQYF.